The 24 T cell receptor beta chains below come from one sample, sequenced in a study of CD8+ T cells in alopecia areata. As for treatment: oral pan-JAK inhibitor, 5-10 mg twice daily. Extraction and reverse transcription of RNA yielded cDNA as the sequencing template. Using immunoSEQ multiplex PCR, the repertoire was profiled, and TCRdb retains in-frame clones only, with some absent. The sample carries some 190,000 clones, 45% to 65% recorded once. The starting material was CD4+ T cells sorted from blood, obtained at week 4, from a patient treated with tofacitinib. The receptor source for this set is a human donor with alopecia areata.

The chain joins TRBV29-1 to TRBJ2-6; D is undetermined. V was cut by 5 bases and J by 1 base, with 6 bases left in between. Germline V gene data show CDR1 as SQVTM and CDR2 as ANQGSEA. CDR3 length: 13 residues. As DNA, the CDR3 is TGCAGCGTTTCAAGATCTGGGGCCAACGTCCTGACTTTC. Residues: CSVSRSGANVLTF.

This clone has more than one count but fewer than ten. The DNA of the CDR3 is TGTGCCAGCAGCTTAGTGGATGAGCAGTTCTTC. This translates into CASSLVDEQFF. The chain has TRBV7-2 and TRBJ2-1; D gene unclear. Germline loops: CDR1 SGHTA, CDR2 FQGNSA. The length of the CDR3 is 11 residues. V lost 1 base to trimming and J lost 8 bases, with 3 bases between them.

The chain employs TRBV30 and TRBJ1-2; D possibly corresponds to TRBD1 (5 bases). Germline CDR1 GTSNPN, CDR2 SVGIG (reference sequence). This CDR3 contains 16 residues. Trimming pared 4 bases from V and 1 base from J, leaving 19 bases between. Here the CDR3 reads CAWNRLPRDYNYGYTF. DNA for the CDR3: TGTGCCTGGAATCGGCTGCCCCGGGACTATAACTATGGCTACACCTTC.

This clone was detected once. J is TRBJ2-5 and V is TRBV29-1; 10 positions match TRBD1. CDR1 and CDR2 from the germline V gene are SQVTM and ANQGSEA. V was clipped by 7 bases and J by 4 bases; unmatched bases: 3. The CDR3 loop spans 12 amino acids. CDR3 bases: TGCAGCGGTGACAGGGGGCGAGAGACCCAGTACTTC. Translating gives CSGDRGRETQYF. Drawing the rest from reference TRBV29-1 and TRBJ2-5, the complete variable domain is SAVISQKPSRDICQRGTSLTIQCQVDSQVTMMFWYRQQPGQSLTLIATANQGSEATYESGFVIDKFPISRPNLTFSTLTVSNMSPEDSSIYLCSGDRGRETQYFGPGTRLLVL.

The DNA for the CDR3 is TGCAGCGTGGTAGCGGGAGGGCCCAATGAGCAGTTCTTC. Translation gives CSVVAGGPNEQFF. This chain connects TRBV29-1 to TRBJ2-1; 11 bases align to TRBD2. Germline CDR1 is SQVTM and CDR2 is ANQGSEA. The CDR3 runs to 13 residues. V shed 6 bases and J 6 bases; nucleotides not matched to a gene: 4.

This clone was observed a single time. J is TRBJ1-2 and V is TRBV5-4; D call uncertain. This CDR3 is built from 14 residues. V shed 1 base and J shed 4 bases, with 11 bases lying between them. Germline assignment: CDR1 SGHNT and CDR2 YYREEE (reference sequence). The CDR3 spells CASSLPGGTYGYTF. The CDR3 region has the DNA TGTGCCAGCAGCTTGCCTGGCGGAACCTATGGCTACACCTTC.

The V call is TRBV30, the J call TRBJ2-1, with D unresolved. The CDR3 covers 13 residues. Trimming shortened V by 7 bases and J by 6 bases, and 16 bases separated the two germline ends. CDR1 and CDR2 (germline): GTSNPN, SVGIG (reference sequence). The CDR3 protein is CASRIYSFNEQFF. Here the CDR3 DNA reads TGTGCCTCTCGGATTTACTCGTTCAATGAGCAGTTCTTC. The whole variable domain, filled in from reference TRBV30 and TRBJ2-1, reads SQTIHQWPATLVQPVGSPLSLECTVEGTSNPNLYWYRQAAGRGLQLLFYSVGIGQISSEVPQNLSASRPQDRQFILSSKKLLLSDSGFYLCASRIYSFNEQFFGPGTRLTVL.

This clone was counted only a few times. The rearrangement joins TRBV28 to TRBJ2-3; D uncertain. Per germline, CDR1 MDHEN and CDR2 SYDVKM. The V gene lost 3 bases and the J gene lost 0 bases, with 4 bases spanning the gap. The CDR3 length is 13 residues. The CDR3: CASSFPSTDTQYF. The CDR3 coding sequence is TGTGCCAGCAGTTTCCCTAGCACAGATACGCAGTATTTT.

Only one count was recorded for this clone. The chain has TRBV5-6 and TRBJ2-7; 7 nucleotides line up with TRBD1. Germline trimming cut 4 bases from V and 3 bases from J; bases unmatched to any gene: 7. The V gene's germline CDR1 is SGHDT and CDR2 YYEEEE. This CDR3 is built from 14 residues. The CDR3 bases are TGTGCCAGCAGCCCTCCGACAGGGAGCTACGAGCAGTACTTC. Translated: CASSPPTGSYEQYF.

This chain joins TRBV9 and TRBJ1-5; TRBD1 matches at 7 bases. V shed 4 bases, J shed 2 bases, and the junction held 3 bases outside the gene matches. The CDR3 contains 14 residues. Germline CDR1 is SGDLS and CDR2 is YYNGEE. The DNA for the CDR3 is TGTGCCAGCAGCAAGACAGGGCGCAATCAGCCCCAGCATTTT. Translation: CASSKTGRNQPQHF.

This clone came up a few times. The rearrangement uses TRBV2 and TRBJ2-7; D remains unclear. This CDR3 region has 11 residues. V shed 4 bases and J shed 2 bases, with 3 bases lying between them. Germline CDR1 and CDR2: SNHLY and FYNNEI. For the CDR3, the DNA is TGTGCCAGCAGTGGAGCCTACGAGCAGTACTTC. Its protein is CASSGAYEQYF.

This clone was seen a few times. The CDR3 nucleotides read TGCGCCAGCAGCCAAGCTCTAGACAGCTACTATGGCTACACCTTC. This codes for CASSQALDSYYGYTF. The gene calls are TRBV4-3 and TRBJ1-2; TRBD1 is a possible D gene (5 bases). Germline V CDR1 and CDR2: LGHNA, YSLEER. The length of the CDR3 is 15 residues. The V gene lost 1 base and the J gene lost 3 bases, with 12 bases spanning the gap.

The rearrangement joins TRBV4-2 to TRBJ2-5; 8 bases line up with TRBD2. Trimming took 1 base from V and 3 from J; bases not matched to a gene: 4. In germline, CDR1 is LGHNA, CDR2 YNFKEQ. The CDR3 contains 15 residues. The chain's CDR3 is CASSQGGRREETQYF. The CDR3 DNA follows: TGTGCCAGCAGCCAAGGCGGGAGGAGGGAAGAGACCCAGTACTTC.

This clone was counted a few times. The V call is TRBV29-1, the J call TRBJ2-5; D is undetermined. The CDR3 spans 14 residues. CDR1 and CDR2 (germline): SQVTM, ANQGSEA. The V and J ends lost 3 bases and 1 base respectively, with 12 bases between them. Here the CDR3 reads CSVDGFGIQETQYF. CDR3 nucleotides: TGCAGCGTTGACGGGTTCGGAATCCAAGAGACCCAGTACTTC.

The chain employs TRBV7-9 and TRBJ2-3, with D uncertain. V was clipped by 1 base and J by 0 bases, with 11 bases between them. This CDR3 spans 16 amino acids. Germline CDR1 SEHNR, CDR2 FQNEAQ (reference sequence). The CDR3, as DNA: TGTGCCAGCAGCTTAGTCCACGGCCCCAGCACAGATACGCAGTATTTT. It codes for CASSLVHGPSTDTQYF.

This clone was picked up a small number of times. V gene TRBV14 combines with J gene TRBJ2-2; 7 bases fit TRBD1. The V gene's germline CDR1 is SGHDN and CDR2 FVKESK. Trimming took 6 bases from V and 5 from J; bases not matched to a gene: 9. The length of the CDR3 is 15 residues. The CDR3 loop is CASSRDRVWTGELFF. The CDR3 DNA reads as TGTGCCAGCAGTCGAGACAGGGTGTGGACCGGGGAGCTGTTTTTT.

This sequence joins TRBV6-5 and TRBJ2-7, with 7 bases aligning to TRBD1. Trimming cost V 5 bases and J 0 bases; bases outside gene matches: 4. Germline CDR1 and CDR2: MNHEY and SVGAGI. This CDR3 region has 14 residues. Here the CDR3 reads CASSKGASSYEQYF. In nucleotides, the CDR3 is TGTGCCAGCAGTAAGGGGGCTAGCTCCTACGAGCAGTACTTC.

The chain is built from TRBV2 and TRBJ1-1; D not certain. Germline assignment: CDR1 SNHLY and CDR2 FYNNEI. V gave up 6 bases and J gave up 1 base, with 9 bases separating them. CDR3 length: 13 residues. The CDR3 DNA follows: TGTGCCAGCAGAGACACGGGGAACACTGAAGCTTTCTTT. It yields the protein CASRDTGNTEAFF.

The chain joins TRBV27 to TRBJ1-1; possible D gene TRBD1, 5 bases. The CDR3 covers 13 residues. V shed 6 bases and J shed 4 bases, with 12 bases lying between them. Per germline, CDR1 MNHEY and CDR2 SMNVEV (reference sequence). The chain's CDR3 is CASRPTASTEAFF. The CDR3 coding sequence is TGTGCCAGCAGACCGACAGCCTCCACTGAAGCTTTCTTT.

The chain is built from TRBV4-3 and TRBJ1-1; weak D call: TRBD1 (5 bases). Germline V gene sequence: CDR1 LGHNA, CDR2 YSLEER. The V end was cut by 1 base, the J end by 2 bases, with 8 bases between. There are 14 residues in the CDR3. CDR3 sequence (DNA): TGCGCCAGCAGCCAAGTGGGGGGAAACACTGAAGCTTTCTTT. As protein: CASSQVGGNTEAFF.

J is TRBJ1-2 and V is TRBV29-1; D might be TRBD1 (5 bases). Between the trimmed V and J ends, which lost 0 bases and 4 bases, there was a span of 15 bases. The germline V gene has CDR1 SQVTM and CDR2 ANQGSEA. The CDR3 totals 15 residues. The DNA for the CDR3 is TGCAGCGTTGAAGATCGGGGGGGGTTAGGCTATGGCTACACCTTC. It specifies CSVEDRGGLGYGYTF.

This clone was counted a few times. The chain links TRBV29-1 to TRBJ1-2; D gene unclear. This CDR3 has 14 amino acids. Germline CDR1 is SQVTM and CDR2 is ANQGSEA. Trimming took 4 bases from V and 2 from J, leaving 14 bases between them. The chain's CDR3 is CSVGVGNLNYGYTF. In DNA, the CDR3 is TGCAGCGTTGGAGTGGGCAACTTGAACTATGGCTACACCTTC.

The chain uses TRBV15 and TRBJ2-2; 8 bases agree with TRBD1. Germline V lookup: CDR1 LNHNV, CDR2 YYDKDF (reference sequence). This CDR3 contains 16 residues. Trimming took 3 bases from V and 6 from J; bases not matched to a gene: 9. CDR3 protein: CATSRGSTGESGELFF. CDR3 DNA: TGTGCCACCAGCAGGGGTTCGACAGGGGAATCCGGGGAGCTGTTTTTT.

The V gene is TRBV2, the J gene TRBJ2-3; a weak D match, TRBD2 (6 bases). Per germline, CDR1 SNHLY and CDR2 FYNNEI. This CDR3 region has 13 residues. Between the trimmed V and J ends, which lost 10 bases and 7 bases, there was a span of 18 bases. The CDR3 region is CATTAEGGNTQYF. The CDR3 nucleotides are TGTGCCACCACGGCGGAAGGCGGGAATACGCAGTATTTT. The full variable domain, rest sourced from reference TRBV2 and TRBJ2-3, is EPEVTQTPSHQVTQMGQEVILRCVPISNHLYFYWYRQILGQKVEFLVSFYNNEISEKSEIFDDQFSVERPDGSNFTLKIRSTKLEDSAMYFCATTAEGGNTQYFGPGTRLTVL.